This T cell receptor (beta chain) was recorded in a study of metastatic and nonmetastatic thyroid tumors (dated by TCRdb to about 2020). At the level of the whole study: For patients with malignant and with benign thyroid disease, the researchers compared repertoires between peripheral blood samples and tumor or nodule tissue samples.

To note about this clone: What antigen it recognizes has not been identified. Base qualities were left out, and no much larger clone turns up one base away.

Here V drops 8 bases and J drops 3 bases, and the junction holds 8 bases not matched to any gene. The germline V gene (reference sequence) gives CDR1 as SGHAT and CDR2 as FQDESV. CDR3 length: 15 amino acids, cysteine to phenylalanine. Only the CDR3 DNA is retained, 45 bases long and in frame from the first base. To prepare the library, PCR was applied. Sequencing used an Illumina HiSeq 4000. High-throughput sequencing was used to profile the CDR3 region of the TCR beta-chain in every patient. The paper's processing steps were these. CDR3 differences across clinicopathological groups were used to build a classifier for discriminating distant-metastatic papillary thyroid cancer patients. The Shannon index was used to assess repertoire diversity, and the Morisita-Horn index was used to assess tumor-blood repertoire similarity. TCRdb took the public reads, trimmed them with fastp at Q25, ran MiXCR for clone calling and kept in-frame beta chains. These V and J calls derive from TCRdb rather than the authors' analysis. The sample table records approximately 35,000 clones; about 30% of these occur just once. The biggest ten clones account for around 16% of the sample.

Broad study findings and their caveats: In both blood and tumor samples, TCR beta diversity was reported to be significantly higher in malignant tumors than in benign nodules.

None of the patients had been given any treatment before thyroid surgery. Using T-cell receptor beta sequencing, the study looked back at clinical samples from patients collected from about 2011 to 2019. The source of this sequence is a female donor with papillary thyroid cancer or a benign thyroid nodule (not recorded which). Some clones in this sample may be carry-over from other donors' samples. Sequencing was done on a sample of tumor tissue. The sequence is built from TRBV11-1 and TRBJ2-2, and 8 bases in between align with TRBD1. The CDR3 region has the sequence CASCRDRLDTGELFF. Read as DNA, the sequence is TGTGCCAGCTGCCGGGACAGGCTAGACACCGGGGAGCTGTTTTTT. Reference TRBV11-1 and TRBJ2-2 genes cover what lies past the CDR3, so the full variable domain is EAEVAQSPRYKITEKSQAVAFWCDPISGHATLYWYRQILGQGPELLVQFQDESVVDDSQLPKDRFSAERLKGVDSTLKIQPAELGDSAMYLCASCRDRLDTGELFFGEGSRLTVL.